What follows are 12 T cell receptor beta chains derived from one specimen sequenced in a study of CXCR3-negative and CXCR3-positive naive CD8 T cells. Libraries of TRB cDNA were made by 5' RACE and carried UMIs. TCRdb reprocessed the 5' RACE reads and stores each CDR3 protein as one record, lacking DNA. The sample has some 130,000 distinct CDR3 sequences, and its top ten clones hold roughly 0.29%. The source material was naive CXCR3- CD8+ T cells from blood. The sample's subset: CD45RO-CCR7+CD27+CD95- naive CD8+ T cells lacking CXCR3 (TNR3-). These receptors were taken from a human donor in good health. Some clones in this sample may be carry-over from other donors' samples.

The J gene is TRBJ1-2, the V gene TRBV20-1. Germline CDR1 and CDR2: DFQATT and SNEGSKA (reference sequence). The CDR3 has 12 residues. The CDR3 sequence: CSAPEDVYGYTF.

The CDR3 loop is CASKKGTRGLNQPQHF. The rearrangement uses TRBV19 and TRBJ1-5; TCRdb proposes TRBD1, but this gene call is untestable without DNA. Germline V CDR1 and CDR2: LNHDA, SQIVND (reference sequence). The CDR3 consists of 16 residues.

The chain links TRBV21-1 to TRBJ1-5; TCRdb picks TRBD1, but there is no DNA to check that call. TRBV21-1 is classified as a pseudogene. The CDR3 length is 16 residues. The chain's CDR3 is CASSSLRRDRPQPQHF.

V gene TRBV4-3 combines with J gene TRBJ1-6; no DNA is available, so the TRBD1 call from TCRdb remains unchecked. Germline lookup yields CDR1 LGHNA and CDR2 YSLEER. The CDR3 runs to 18 residues. The CDR3 sequence: CASSQDLPLYSHDSPLHF.

CDR3 sequence: CAISESGGTVKVRAEAFF. The chain is built from TRBV10-3 and TRBJ1-1. CDR3 length: 18 residues. CDR1 is ENHRY, CDR2 SYGVKD, per germline.

This sequence joins TRBV10-3 and TRBJ2-1; TCRdb indicates TRBD1, and absent DNA this call remains unverified. Germline-derived CDR1 and CDR2 are ENHRY and SYGVKD. The CDR3 loop spans 16 amino acids. CDR3 sequence: CAISESRSGVRDEQFF.

The chain recombines TRBV28 with TRBJ1-2; TCRdb selects TRBD1, and the lack of DNA leaves this call unchecked. CDR3 length equals 22 residues. The V gene's germline CDR1 is MDHEN and CDR2 SYDVKM. This CDR3 reads CASSLVILGGSGAAASFYGYTF.

The V and J genes are TRBV27 and TRBJ1-2. Germline CDR1 reads MNHEY; CDR2 reads SMNVEV (reference sequence). The CDR3 contains 12 residues. The CDR3 region is CASSLSGDGYTF.

The chain joins TRBV12-3 or TRBV12-4 to TRBJ2-7; TCRdb reports TRBD2, a call that lacks DNA to check it against. CDR3 length equals 15 residues. The CDR3 loop is CGSSVWTSGSYEQYF.

The CDR3: CASSSGTGRTGELFF. The genes are TRBV28 and TRBJ2-2; TCRdb calls TRBD1, which cannot be checked without DNA. The CDR3 spans 15 residues. The germline CDR1 and CDR2 sequences are MDHEN and SYDVKM.

The chain combines TRBV5-6 with TRBJ2-7; TCRdb outputs TRBD1, but without DNA this stays unchecked. CDR3 length equals 15 residues. Per germline, CDR1 SGHDT and CDR2 YYEEEE. The CDR3 loop is CASSLGGTVSYEQYF.

J is TRBJ1-1 and V is TRBV29-1; TCRdb names TRBD1, which stays unverified in the absence of DNA. The CDR3 sequence is 11 residues long. Per the germline V gene, CDR1 is SQVTM and CDR2 is ANQGSEA. CDR3 amino acids: CSVEMGVWAFF.